Presented here are 3 T cell receptor beta chains from one specimen sequenced in a study of shared clonotypes between healthy human individuals. The protocol was immunoSEQ multiplex PCR, while the TCRdb copy is restricted to in-frame clones and leaves out a portion. The data contain around 510,000 clones, roughly 79% of them seen just once; the ten biggest clones take up approximately 12%. The sequenced sample consisted of PBMCs. The receptors come from a woman aged 40-49 years in good health. Some clones in this sample may be carry-over from other donors' samples.

The chain is built from TRBV10-1 and TRBJ1-2; 9 nucleotides match TRBD1. CDR3 size: 14 residues. The V gene's germline CDR1 is WNHNN and CDR2 SYGVQD (reference sequence). V lost 2 bases, J lost 5 bases, and 3 bases stayed unmatched. The CDR3 DNA is TGCGCCAGCAGTGAGAACAGGGGGCTTTATGGCTACACCTTC. It codes for CASSENRGLYGYTF.

This clone was seen just once. The chain has TRBV28 and TRBJ1-1, with D unclear. V lost 2 bases, J lost 0 bases, and 7 bases lay in between. CDR3 length: 14 residues. Germline V gene data show CDR1 as MDHEN and CDR2 as SYDVKM. The CDR3 loop is CASSLQSLNTEAFF. The CDR3 nucleotides read TGTGCCAGCAGTTTACAGAGCCTGAACACTGAAGCTTTCTTT. The entire variable domain, with the rest obtained from reference TRBV28 and TRBJ1-1, is as follows: DVKVTQSSRYLVKRTGEKVFLECVQDMDHENMFWYRQDPGLGLRLIYFSYDVKMKEKGDIPEGYSVSREKKERFSLILESASTNQTSMYLCASSLQSLNTEAFFGQGTRLTVV.

The chain carries TRBV7-2 and TRBJ2-1; 9 bases agree with TRBD2. V shed 0 bases and J 3 bases; nucleotides not matched to a gene: 9. From germline, CDR1 is SGHTA and CDR2 FQGNSA. The CDR3 consists of 18 residues. CDR3 in amino acids: CASSLARRAGGHYNEQFF. DNA of the CDR3: TGTGCCAGCAGCTTAGCGCGTCGAGCGGGGGGACACTACAATGAGCAGTTCTTC. The full variable domain, rest sourced from reference TRBV7-2 and TRBJ2-1, is GAGVSQSPSNKVTEKGKDVELRCDPISGHTALYWYRQSLGQGLEFLIYFQGNSAPDKSGLPSDRFSAERTGGSVSTLTIQRTQQEDSAVYLCASSLARRAGGHYNEQFFGPGTRLTVL.